This T cell receptor (beta chain) is drawn from a study of cytomegalovirus exposure and HLA in healthy donors (dated by TCRdb to 2016 to 2017). For the wider study: An earlier analysis of several hundred of the donors reported approximately 290 Gb of sequence data and roughly 110 million unique TCR beta sequences from 190 million or so T cells. An early release that covered more than 550 HLA-typed donors contained about 290 gigabases of sequencing data and some 87 million unique TCR sequences. Among the roughly 410 genotyped donors, around 79% belonged to the genetic ancestry cluster associated with self-reported Caucasian donors. The study aimed to test whether cataloging public T cell receptors could reveal signatures of past pathogen exposure. The study profiled the T cell repertoires of around 700 subjects by immunosequencing and related them to cytomegalovirus serostatus. Besides the first cohort of 550 to 750 subjects, a separate validation cohort made up of over a hundred different subjects was used. The study combined high-throughput TCR immunosequencing, statistical association of individual TCRs with disease status, and machine learning to predict cytomegalovirus infection status. A later analysis re-examined previously published TCR beta repertoires from more than 600 donors and added high-resolution HLA genotyping to investigate patterns of TCR occurrence. The later analysis used no new phenotypic data to find candidate immune exposures, relying instead on TCR beta sequences and their occurrence across donors. To decide whether each TCR beta V gene segment behaved as functional or pseudogenic, an earlier analysis of approximately 600 of the donors relied on high-throughput TCR beta sequencing. Donor age, sex, ethnicity and CMV serostatus were collected together with the repertoire data. A later genetic analysis used genome-wide SNP genotypes for about 60% of the roughly 670 donors, treating that subset as a discovery cohort. Every repertoire in the discovery cohort had been generated on one and the same sequencing platform. HLA typing included class I and class II loci at four-digit resolution. The number of donors typed differed by locus, with roughly 620-640 for A, B, C, DRB1 and DQB1, around 520 for DQA1, 600 to 610 for DPA1, and 450 to 480 for DPB1. Because of strong linkage in the cohort, roughly five DR-DQ haplotypes were treated as single units for association and clustering. Among approximately 370 genotyped donors of the cohort, an average of roughly 230,000 unique TCR beta nucleotide sequences was sequenced per donor, of which roughly 18% were non-productive.

General findings and caveats noted by the study authors: In vitro tests confirmed that a few of the cytomegalovirus-associated TCR beta chains recognize cytomegalovirus antigens. Linkage disequilibrium might explain the correlated functional status among segregating V segments, but an unknown experimental factor could not be excluded. Compared with the roughly 670-donor mean, donors in an Asian-associated ancestry cluster had fewer N-insertions in productive TCRs, according to a later genetic analysis. Specific HLA alleles were associated with some 15,000 TCR beta sequences at a false discovery rate of 0.05 in a later analysis. In an earlier analysis of 587 of the donors, most TCR beta V segments appeared in productive rearrangements about 87% or about 30% of the time, broadly matching IMGT annotations. A group of highly shared sequence variants was considered likely to be a technical artifact of the sequencing pipeline. According to a later analysis, most CMV-associated TCR beta chains appeared to be HLA-restricted, and the HLA associations seemed to be driven largely by CMV exposure. The study gave a list of 150 to 200 TCR beta chains associated with cytomegalovirus. The presence/absence analyses assumed that sequencing depth was roughly uniform across donors, and that assumption may not be true. A further reported finding was that TCR beta sequences accurately predicted the HLA-A and HLA-B alleles for most subjects in the first cohort. Cytomegalovirus status was reported to be diagnosed by the classifier with high specificity and sensitivity in both the original and validation cohorts. The earlier analysis of approximately 590 of the donors excluded some 15 rarely observed V segments, including chromosome 9 orphons, because counts were too low. In a later analysis, HLA-associated TCR beta chains showed more clonal expansion and lower generation probabilities than non-associated chains that were equally common. While some public TCRs were present in many individuals, most TCR sequences turned up only very rarely across donors. Assigning TCR associations to individual alleles was difficult when HLA alleles, especially DR and DQ, strongly co-occurred. An association between a missense DCLRE1C variant and V-gene and J-gene trimming of TCR beta chains was found in a later genetic analysis and replicated in an independent cohort. A later analysis reported that several top co-occurrence clusters appeared linked to parvovirus B19, influenza, CMV and Epstein-Barr virus. The only immune exposure information available for the cohort was CMV serostatus. The authors suggested that the approach could potentially be extended to other disease states and immunological phenotypes. HLA typing was unavailable for some donors at each locus, so association tests used only the typed subset. In a later analysis, the rate of TCR association differed among HLA loci, with DRB1 alleles having the most associated TCRs and HLA-C alleles having the fewest. The cohort was sequenced for TCR beta chains only, and without alpha or paired-chain data the features that could be detected were limited. Some IMGT-functional V segments, including TRBV6-2 and TRBV6-3, could not be told apart with the 87-base-pair reads, so those segments were excluded.

As regards this clone: Its antigen is not yet known. Qualities for individual bases were not recorded, and no much larger clone is one base off.

The method behind the library was the immunoSEQ multiplex PCR assay. For the multiplex PCR, a mixture combining 60 forward primers for TCR Vbeta segments and 13 reverse primers for TCR Jbeta segments was used. Amplification of the CDR3 region of rearranged TCR beta genes was performed with a multiplex PCR assay on genomic DNA. The amplified TCR beta libraries were sequenced on the Illumina HiSeq System as 87-base-pair reads. For the original study's pipeline: In a later analysis, some 80 million unique TCR beta chains were counted across the 690 or so repertoires, and roughly 11 million of these chains were shared by at least two donors. To remove PCR and sequencing errors, raw reads were error-corrected and collapsed into unique sequences using a nearest-neighbor algorithm that merged closely related sequences. Alignment of CDR3 sequences to IMGT reference sequences was used to assign V, D and J gene segments. For a sequence to be retained, at least a six-nucleotide match to both a V gene segment and a J gene segment was required. Rearrangements were called productive when the CDR3 lacked stop codons and stayed in frame with V and J; all others were non-productive. CDR3 was defined by IMGT convention, running from the second conserved V-encoded cysteine to the conserved J-encoded phenylalanine. The earlier analysis of a few hundred of the donors excluded sequences that lacked an unambiguous match to a single V gene segment. In an earlier analysis of some 590 of the donors, V segments were called functional above 56.7% productive rearrangements and were called segregating when the between-donor standard deviation exceeded 5%. A statistical classification framework was built to diagnose cytomegalovirus status from the catalog of TCR beta chain sequences. V and J gene assignment, in a later analysis, came from comparing TCR nucleotide sequences with IMGT/GENE-DB human TR gene sequences. The TCRdist pipeline was used in a later analysis to assign CDR3 sequences and most-parsimonious VDJ recombination scenarios. In a later analysis, every TCR beta chain was defined by the combination of its CDR3 amino acid sequence and its V-gene family, and reads without a unique V-gene family were dropped. In a later analysis, around 650 highly shared, low-generation-probability nucleotide sequences were removed to address suspected cross-contamination and a sequencing artifact. In a later analysis, a clonal expansion index for each public chain was calculated from normalized within-repertoire ranks of inferred template counts. In a later analysis, generation probabilities were computed with a VDJ recombination model fitted to out-of-frame rearrangements, and the resulting probabilities were checked against IGoR. In a later analysis, TCR-TCR, TCR-HLA and TCR-CMV co-occurrence was scored with hypergeometric tests, and a repertoire-size bias correction was applied to TCR pairs. False discovery rates were estimated in a later analysis by permuting HLA or CMV assignments 20 times. In a later analysis, co-occurring TCRs were grouped using DBSCAN, and TCRdist sequence similarity was added for clustering within HLA-allele-positive subsets. Repertoires with fewer than 30,000 or more than 120,000 public chains were left out of co-occurrence clustering, as were several repertoires with anomalous nucleotide sharing. The immuneACCESS repertoire file appears here via TCRdb, limited to in-frame rearrangements. These files lack a portion of the clones; in checked studies, under half of the deficit traces to unresolved V genes, and the cause of the others is not known. Clone size and V and J calls were adopted from that table, with D and trimming inferred from the DNA. The sample contains 110,000 or so clones, 80% to 90% of them found a single time. The ten largest clones represent about 1.7% of the sample.

The cohort was made up of 500 to 850 healthy bone marrow donors. At the time of sampling, all cohort members were nominally healthy, though unrecorded immune exposures were likely present. The donor tested CMV seronegative and was one of the 352 seronegative cohort members. A peripheral blood sample was provided by each donor, and peripheral blood mononuclear cells were used for TCR beta sequencing. The Qiagen DNeasy Blood Extraction Kit was used to extract genomic DNA from the blood cell samples. CDR1 is given as SNHLY and CDR2 as FYNNEI, both from the germline V gene. The CDR3 starts with the cysteine, ends with the phenylalanine, and has 16 residues. Left in the record is the CDR3 DNA by itself, 48 bases read in frame from the first base. Clipping removes 7 bases from V and 5 bases from J, with 12 as the unmatched junction base count.

The sequenced sample consisted of PBMCs. The origin of this receptor is a man in his forties in good health and CMV-seronegative. In this chain, TRBV2 is recombined with TRBJ2-7; 12 nucleotides in the junction match TRBD2. The CDR3 reads as follows: CASKVDLAGGPDEQYF. The DNA sequence follows: TGTGCCAGCAAGGTGGATCTAGCGGGAGGGCCCGACGAGCAGTACTTC.